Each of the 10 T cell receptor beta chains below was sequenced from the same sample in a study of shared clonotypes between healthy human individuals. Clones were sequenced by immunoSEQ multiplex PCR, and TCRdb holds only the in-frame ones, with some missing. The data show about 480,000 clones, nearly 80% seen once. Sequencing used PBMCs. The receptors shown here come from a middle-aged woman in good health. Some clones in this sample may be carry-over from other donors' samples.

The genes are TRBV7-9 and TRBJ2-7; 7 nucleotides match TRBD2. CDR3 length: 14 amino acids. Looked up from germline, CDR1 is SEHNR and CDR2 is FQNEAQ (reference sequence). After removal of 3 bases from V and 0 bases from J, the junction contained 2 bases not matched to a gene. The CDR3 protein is CASSFGGSSYEQYF. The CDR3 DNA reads TGTGCCAGCAGCTTTGGCGGGAGCTCCTACGAGCAGTACTTC. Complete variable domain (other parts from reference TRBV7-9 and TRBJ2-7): DTGVSQNPRHKITKRGQNVTFRCDPISEHNRLYWYRQTLGQGPEFLTYFQNEAQLEKSRLLSDRFSAERPKGSFSTLEIQRTEQGDSAMYLCASSFGGSSYEQYFGPGTRLTVT.

The CDR3 DNA is TGCGCCAGCAGCTACCGGGCCCAGCGAGGTTCCTACGAGCAGTACTTC. It is translated as CASSYRAQRGSYEQYF. The rearrangement joins TRBV5-1 to TRBJ2-7; no reliable D call. The germline V and J ends were trimmed by 3 bases and 1 base, with 17 bases remaining between them. The length of the CDR3 is 16 residues. Germline V gives CDR1 SGHRS, CDR2 YFSETQ.

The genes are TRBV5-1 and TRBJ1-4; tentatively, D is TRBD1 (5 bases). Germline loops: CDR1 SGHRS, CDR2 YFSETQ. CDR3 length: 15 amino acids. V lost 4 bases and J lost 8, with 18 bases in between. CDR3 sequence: CASSNSGPGDEKLFF. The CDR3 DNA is TGCGCCAGCAGCAACTCCGGGCCGGGGGACGAAAAACTGTTTTTT.

The CDR3 here is CASRVGEITDTQYF. CDR3 sequence (DNA): TGCGCCAGCAGAGTTGGAGAAATCACAGATACGCAGTATTTT. The chain has TRBV5-1 and TRBJ2-3; the D is unclear. Germline V lookup: CDR1 SGHRS, CDR2 YFSETQ. CDR3 length: 14 amino acids. Trimming cost V 5 bases and J 2 bases, with 12 bases left between them.

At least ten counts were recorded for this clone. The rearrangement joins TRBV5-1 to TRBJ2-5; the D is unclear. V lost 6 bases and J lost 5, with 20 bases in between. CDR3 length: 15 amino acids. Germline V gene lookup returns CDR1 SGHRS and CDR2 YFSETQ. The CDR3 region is CASTSNDGPGETQYF. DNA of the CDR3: TGCGCCAGCACCTCCAACGACGGACCCGGTGAGACCCAGTACTTC.

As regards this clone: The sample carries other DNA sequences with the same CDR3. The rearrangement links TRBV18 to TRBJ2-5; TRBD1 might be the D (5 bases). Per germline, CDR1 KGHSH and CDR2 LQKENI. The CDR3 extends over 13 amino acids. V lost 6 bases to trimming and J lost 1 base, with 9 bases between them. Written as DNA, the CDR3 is TGTGCCAGCTCCCCAGGGTTCCAAGAGACCCAGTACTTC. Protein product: CASSPGFQETQYF.

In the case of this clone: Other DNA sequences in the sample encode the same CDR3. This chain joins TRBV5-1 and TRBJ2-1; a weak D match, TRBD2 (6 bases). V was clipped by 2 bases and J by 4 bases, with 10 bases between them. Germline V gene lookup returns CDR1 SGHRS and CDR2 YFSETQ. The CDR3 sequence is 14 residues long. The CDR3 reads CASSLSSGYNEQFF. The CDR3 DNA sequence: TGCGCCAGCAGCTTAAGTAGCGGTTACAATGAGCAGTTCTTC.

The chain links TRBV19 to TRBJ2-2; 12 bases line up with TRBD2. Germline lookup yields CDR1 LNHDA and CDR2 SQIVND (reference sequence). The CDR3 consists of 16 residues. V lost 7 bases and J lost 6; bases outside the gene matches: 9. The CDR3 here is CASTRGLAGISGELFF. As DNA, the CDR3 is TGTGCCAGTACCCGAGGACTAGCGGGAATTTCCGGGGAGCTGTTTTTT.

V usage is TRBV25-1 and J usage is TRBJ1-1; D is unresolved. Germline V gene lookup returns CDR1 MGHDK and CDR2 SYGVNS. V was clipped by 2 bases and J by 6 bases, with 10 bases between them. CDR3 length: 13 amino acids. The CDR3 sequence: CASSERFSAEAFF. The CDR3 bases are TGTGCCAGCAGTGAACGGTTCTCAGCTGAAGCTTTCTTT.

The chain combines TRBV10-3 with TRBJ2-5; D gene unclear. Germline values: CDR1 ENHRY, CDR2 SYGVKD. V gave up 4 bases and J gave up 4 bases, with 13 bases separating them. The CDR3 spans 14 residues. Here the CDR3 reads CAISGGSGRETQYF. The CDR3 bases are TGTGCCATCAGTGGGGGTTCGGGTAGAGAGACCCAGTACTTC.